Each of the 3 T cell receptor beta chains below was sequenced from the same sample in a study of blood T cell repertoires in COVID-19. Some clones are missing from TCRdb's copy, which holds only in-frame ones; the method was immunoSEQ multiplex PCR. This table has a few hundred thousand clones, 60% to 75% appearing once. The specimen sequenced was peripheral blood. The origin of the receptors is a woman older than 75 with acute or convalescent COVID-19.

The rearrangement links TRBV5-1 to TRBJ1-2, with D possibly being TRBD1 (5 bases). Germline loops: CDR1 SGHRS, CDR2 YFSETQ. Trimming shortened V by 4 bases and J by 2 bases, and 15 bases separated the two germline ends. The CDR3 runs 15 residues. The DNA of the CDR3 is TGCGCCAGCAGCCAAGGGACCGGACTAAACTATGGCTACACCTTC. As protein: CASSQGTGLNYGYTF.

With regard to this clone: Other nucleotide sequences from this sample produce the same CDR3. The chain uses TRBV27 and TRBJ1-1; D unresolved. With 3 bases removed from V and 0 bases from J, the gap between germline ends came to 5 bases. CDR1 is MNHEY, CDR2 SMNVEV, per germline (reference sequence). The CDR3 is 13 amino acids. The CDR3 DNA sequence: TGTGCCAGCAGTTTTCAATTGAACACTGAAGCTTTCTTT. This sequence encodes CASSFQLNTEAFF.

The chain combines TRBV6-5 with TRBJ1-2; 8 bases match TRBD1. In germline, CDR1 is MNHEY, CDR2 SVGAGI. The CDR3 sequence is 15 residues long. Trimming removed 0 bases from V and 8 bases from J; junction bases left unmatched: 8. The CDR3 is CASSYSPAQGGGYTF. CDR3 in DNA: TGTGCCAGCAGTTACTCTCCGGCACAGGGGGGGGGCTACACCTTC.